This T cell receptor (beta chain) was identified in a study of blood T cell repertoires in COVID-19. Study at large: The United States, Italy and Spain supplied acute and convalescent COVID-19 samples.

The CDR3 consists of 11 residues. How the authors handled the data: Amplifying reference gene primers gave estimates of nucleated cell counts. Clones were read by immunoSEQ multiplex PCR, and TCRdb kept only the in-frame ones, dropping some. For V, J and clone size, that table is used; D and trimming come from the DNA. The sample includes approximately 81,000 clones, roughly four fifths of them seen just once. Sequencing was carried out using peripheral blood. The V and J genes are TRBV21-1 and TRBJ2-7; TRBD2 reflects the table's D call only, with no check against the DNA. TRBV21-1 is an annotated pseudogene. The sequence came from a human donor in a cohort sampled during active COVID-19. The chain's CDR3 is CATRAGAGQYF. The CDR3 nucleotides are TGTGCCACCCGGGCGGGGGCCGGGCAGTACTTC.